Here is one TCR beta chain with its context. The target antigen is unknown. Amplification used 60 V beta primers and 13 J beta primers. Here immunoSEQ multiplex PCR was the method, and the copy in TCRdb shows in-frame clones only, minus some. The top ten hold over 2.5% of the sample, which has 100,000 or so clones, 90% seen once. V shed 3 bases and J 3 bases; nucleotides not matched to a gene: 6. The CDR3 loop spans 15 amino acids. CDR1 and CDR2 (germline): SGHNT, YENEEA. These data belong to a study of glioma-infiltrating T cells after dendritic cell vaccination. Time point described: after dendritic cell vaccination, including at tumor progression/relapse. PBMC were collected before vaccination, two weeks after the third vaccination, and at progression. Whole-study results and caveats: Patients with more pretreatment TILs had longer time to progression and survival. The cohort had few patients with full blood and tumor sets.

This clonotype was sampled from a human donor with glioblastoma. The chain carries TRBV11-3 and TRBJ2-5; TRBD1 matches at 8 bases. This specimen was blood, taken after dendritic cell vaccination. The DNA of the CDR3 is TGTGCCAGCAGCTTCGGTCAGGGGGCCGAAGAGACCCAGTACTTC. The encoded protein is CASSFGQGAEETQYF.